This TCR beta chain emerged from a study of vaccination and CD4 T cells after COVID-19. Study overall: Post-vaccine sampling followed dose two by a median 72 days (range 14 to 241). Stimulation of the cells used overlapping spike peptide pools from SARS-CoV-2 and from the common cold coronaviruses HCoV-NL63, HCoV-OC43 and HCoV-229E.

This clonotype was detected once. The antigen remains undetermined. Treatment described: roughly ten-day PBMC culture with coronavirus spike peptide pools or control peptides (ViraFEST assay). Ahead of the COVID-19 pandemic (2011-2018), the CD4+ T cells of the unexposed donor were collected. Cultures got half-medium changes with IL-2 on days 3 and 7. With 6 bases removed from V and 2 bases from J, the gap between germline ends came to 11 bases. CDR3 length: 13 residues. Germline V gene sequence: CDR1 LNHDA, CDR2 SQIVND (reference sequence). Cultured CD4+ T cell DNA underwent sequencing with the Oncomine TCR Beta short-read assay. One entry per CDR3 protein results from TCRdb running MiXCR on the PCR reads. The table has more than 4,500 distinct CDR3 sequences, roughly 41% seen once.

Sequencing was carried out using CD4+ T cells from blood, cultured in vitro. The sequence came from a human donor in good health. The chain couples TRBV19 to TRBJ2-7; D remains ambiguous. The CDR3 is CASRKREAYEQYF. As DNA, the CDR3 is TGTGCCAGTAGAAAAAGGGAAGCCTACGAGCAGTACTTC.